The rows below give T cell receptor beta chains drawn from one sample of a study of human thymus T cells. TCRdb's copy holds only in-frame clones and misses some; the assay was immunoSEQ multiplex PCR. This sample has about 78,000 clones, with 90% to 98% found just once. The specimen sequenced was thymus tissue. The receptors shown here come from a boy in the first two years of life with a congenital heart defect but otherwise immunologically healthy. CDR3s include the opening cysteine and the closing phenylalanine or tryptophan. The order of the fields is J gene, clone size, D gene, V gene, CDR3 DNA, CDR3 protein. The D gene is left open where the match is weak. The listing skips clone size in some rows; elsewhere it reads once, few, many or a size class.

>TRBJ1-5|once|NA|TRBV10-1
TGCGCCAGCACAGGTAATCAGGTTCAGCCCCAGCATTTT
CASTGNQVQPQHF
>TRBJ1-2|once|TRBD1|TRBV10-3
TGTGCCATCAGTGAACGTTGTGGGGGACAGCGCCACTATGGCTACACCTTC
CAISERCGGQRHYGYTF
>TRBJ2-7|NA|TRBD1|TRBV5-6
TGTGCCAGCAGCTCCGAGCCTCCAGGGGGCTTTGGGTACGAGCAGTACTTC
CASSSEPPGGFGYEQYF
>TRBJ1-1|NA|NA|TRBV4-1
TGCGCCAGCAGCCGGGACGAGGGTAACACCTCCCTGAACACTGAAGCTTTCTTT
CASSRDEGNTSLNTEAFF
>TRBJ1-5|NA|TRBD1|TRBV6-1
TGTGCCAGCAGGACAGGGGAATCAAGCAATCAGCCCCAGCATTTT
CASRTGESSNQPQHF
>TRBJ1-3|NA|NA|TRBV20-1
TGCAGTGCTGGGAAATATGGCACCATATATTTT
CSAGKYGTIYF
>TRBJ2-5|NA|TRBD2|TRBV28
TGTGCCACCCAACTAGCGGGTGGACGAGAGACCCAGTACTTC
CATQLAGGRETQYF
>TRBJ2-3|NA|NA|TRBV27
TGTGCCAGCAGGAACCTTATAGAAGATACGCAGTATTTT
CASRNLIEDTQYF
>TRBJ1-2|NA|NA|TRBV6-4
TGTGCCAGCAGCAAGGGATATGGCTACACCTTC
CASSKGYGYTF
>TRBJ1-2|once|TRBD1|TRBV23-1
TGCGCCAGCAGTACTACAGGGGAACCTAACTATGGCTACACCTTC
CASSTTGEPNYGYTF
>TRBJ2-3|once|NA|TRBV28
TGTGCCAGCAGTCCCAAAATGTCCCGGGACTCGGGGACAGATACGCAGTATTTT
CASSPKMSRDSGTDTQYF
>TRBJ1-1|NA|NA|TRBV4-3
TGCGCCAGCAGCCAAGTTGATGGGTGGGGCACTGAAGCTTTCTTT
CASSQVDGWGTEAFF
>TRBJ1-2|NA|NA|TRBV4-1
TGCGCCAGCAGCCAAGTACCGGCAGGCAACTATGGCTACACCTTC
CASSQVPAGNYGYTF
>TRBJ2-2|once|NA|TRBV5-6
TGTGCCAGCAAGCCAGGGCCCCCGAACACCGGGGAGCTGTTTTTT
CASKPGPPNTGELFF
>TRBJ2-7|once|NA|TRBV18
TGTGCCAGCTCATCGCGCAATACCTACGAGCAGTACTTC
CASSSRNTYEQYF
>TRBJ2-1|NA|NA|TRBV10-3
TGTGCCATCAGTGACCCCGCGATGGTAGTTTACAATGAGCAGTTCTTC
CAISDPAMVVYNEQFF
>TRBJ1-1|NA|NA|TRBV4-2
TGTGCCAGCAGCCAAGAACAGGGTATGGGCACTGAAGCTTTCTTT
CASSQEQGMGTEAFF
>TRBJ1-3|NA|NA|TRBV27
TGTGCCAGCACTACCGGACAGTCGGGCTCTGGAAACACCATATATTTT
CASTTGQSGSGNTIYF
>TRBJ1-2|NA|TRBD1|TRBV19
TGTGCCACCCTACTTCATTCCGGGACAGGGCGAGCGGACTATGGCTACACCTTC
CATLLHSGTGRADYGYTF
>TRBJ1-4|NA|NA|TRBV2
TGTGCCAGCAGTGAGAGGTTGATGACAGCCCATAATGAAAAACTGTTTTTT
CASSERLMTAHNEKLFF
>TRBJ1-2|NA|NA|TRBV6-1
TGTGCCAGCAGATTAAGACGGAAATATGGCTACACCTTC
CASRLRRKYGYTF
>TRBJ2-2|NA|NA|TRBV11-1
TGTGCCAGCAGCTTAGCGCCCGGGGAGCTGTTTTTT
CASSLAPGELFF
>TRBJ1-1|NA|NA|TRBV4-3
TGCGCCAGCAGCCAAGATTTAAAGGACTCCATGAACACTGAAGCTTTCTTT
CASSQDLKDSMNTEAFF
>TRBJ1-3|once|NA|TRBV9
TGTGCCAGCAGCGCAGGGCTCCCAGTAGGCCTCTCTGGAAACACCATATATTTT
CASSAGLPVGLSGNTIYF
>TRBJ2-7|NA|TRBD1|TRBV5-4
TGTGCCAGCAGCTTGTCGGACAGGGCCACCTACGAGCAGTACTTC
CASSLSDRATYEQYF
>TRBJ2-2|NA|NA|TRBV7-6
TGTGCCAGCAGCTCCCCCAAGGGGGAGCTGTTTTTT
CASSSPKGELFF
>TRBJ2-1|once|TRBD2|TRBV28
TGTGCCAGCAGTGGACTAGCGGGAGCATCCCCCTACAATGAGCAGTTCTTC
CASSGLAGASPYNEQFF
>TRBJ2-7|NA|TRBD1|TRBV5-6
TGTGCCAGCAGCTCGTACCACAGGGGGCAGAAAGACGAGCAGTACTTC
CASSSYHRGQKDEQYF
>TRBJ2-7|NA|TRBD2|TRBV28
TGTGCCAGCAGTTTTATCCTCGGACTAGCGGGAGGGTACGAGCAGTACTTC
CASSFILGLAGGYEQYF
>TRBJ1-1|NA|TRBD1|TRBV29-1
TGCAGCGTTGAATGGTGGGCAGGGGGCCCCGCCTTGAACACTGAAGCTTTCTTT
CSVEWWAGGPALNTEAFF
>TRBJ2-2|NA|TRBD2|TRBV6-4
TGTGCCAGCAGTGACTCAGCGGGAGGGCCAGCGGGGGAGCTGTTTTTT
CASSDSAGGPAGELFF
>TRBJ2-5|NA|TRBD1|TRBV29-1
TGCAGCGTCACAGGGGGAGAGACCCAGTACTTC
CSVTGGETQYF
>TRBJ2-2|NA|NA|TRBV13
TGTGCCAGCAGCTTTACTAGTGGTAACACCGGGGAGCTGTTTTTT
CASSFTSGNTGELFF
>TRBJ1-1|NA|TRBD1|TRBV7-9
TGTGCCAGCAGCTCGCTACCGGGACAGGGGGTTGAAGCTTTCTTT
CASSSLPGQGVEAFF
>TRBJ2-7|NA|TRBD1|TRBV5-1
TGCGCCAGCAGCTACGCCGACGGGGGACAGGCGTACTACGAGCAGTACTTC
CASSYADGGQAYYEQYF
>TRBJ1-1|NA|TRBD1|TRBV7-8
TGTGCCAGCAGCGCACGGAGGGGACAGGGGGCGCGAGGTAGAACTGAAGCTTTCTTT
CASSARRGQGARGRTEAFF
>TRBJ2-3|NA|TRBD2|TRBV11-3
TGTGCCAGCAGCTCCTTCGTGACTAGCGGGGGGTCTACAGATACGCAGTATTTT
CASSSFVTSGGSTDTQYF
>TRBJ2-3|NA|NA|TRBV19
TGTGCCAGTAGTATTATGATGGGAGTGTCCACAGATACGCAGTATTTT
CASSIMMGVSTDTQYF
>TRBJ2-5|NA|NA|TRBV18
TGTGCCAGCTCACCAGTGTTGAGGACAGCGTACCAAGAGACCCAGTACTTC
CASSPVLRTAYQETQYF
>TRBJ1-4|NA|TRBD1|TRBV5-5
TGTGCCAGCAGCCCGGACAGGCGGGGGGCTAATGAAAAACTGTTTTTT
CASSPDRRGANEKLFF
>TRBJ2-3|NA|NA|TRBV5-1
TGCGCCAGCAGCGATACGAGGGCGATGTCCACAGATACGCAGTATTTT
CASSDTRAMSTDTQYF
>TRBJ2-1|NA|TRBD1|TRBV5-6
TGTGCCAGCAGCTTGGCCCGGGACAGGGAGCCCCTAGCCTACAATGAGCAGTTCTTC
CASSLARDREPLAYNEQFF
>TRBJ1-6|once|TRBD1|TRBV9
TGTGCCAGCAGCGTAGTCCCTCAGGGGGGGGCATCCTATAATTCACCCCTCCACTTT
CASSVVPQGGASYNSPLHF
>TRBJ1-1|NA|TRBD1|TRBV7-3
TGTGCCAGCAGCAGATCAGGGGGCGGTGAAGCTTTCTTT
CASSRSGGGEAFF